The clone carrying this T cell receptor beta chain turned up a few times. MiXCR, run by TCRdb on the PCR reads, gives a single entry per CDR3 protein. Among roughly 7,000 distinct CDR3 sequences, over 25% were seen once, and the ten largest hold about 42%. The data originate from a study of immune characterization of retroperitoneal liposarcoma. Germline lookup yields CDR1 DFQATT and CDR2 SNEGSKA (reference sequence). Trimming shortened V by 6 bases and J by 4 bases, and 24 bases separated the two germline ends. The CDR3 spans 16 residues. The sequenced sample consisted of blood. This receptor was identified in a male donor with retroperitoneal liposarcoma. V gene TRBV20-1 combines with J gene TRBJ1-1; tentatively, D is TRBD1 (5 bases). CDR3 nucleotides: TGCAGTGCGCCCGCGCATTCCGGGGGTTGGGGCACTGAAGCTTTCTTT. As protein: CSAPAHSGGWGTEAFF.